This TCR beta chain was identified in a study of blood T cell repertoires in COVID-19. The overall study: In each case, the material was cDNA or gDNA derived from T cells, B-cell-depleted T cells, or PBMCs.

CDR3 length: 15 residues. The germline V gene has CDR1 SGHTS and CDR2 YDEGEE. Trimming cost V 2 bases and J 4 bases, with 13 bases left between them. Recovered participants had two consecutive negative NP/OP PCR tests, healthcare professional clearance, or symptom resolution. Original handling: Amplification with reference gene primers provided the estimates of nucleated cell counts. This table comes from immunoSEQ multiplex PCR, and its TCRdb copy is limited to in-frame clones, with some not included. The V and J calls and clone size were taken over from that table, and D and trimming were inferred from the DNA. The sample has approximately 300,000 clones, 70% to 90% seen once.

This chain uses TRBV5-8 with TRBJ1-3; a weak D match, TRBD1 (6 bases). The sample taken for sequencing was PBMCs or T cells enriched from blood (not recorded which). This receptor was obtained from a woman aged 18-30 years who had recovered from COVID-19. DNA of the CDR3: TGTGCCAGCAGCTTCGGGAGGGGGACAGGAAACACCATATATTTT. Translating it yields CASSFGRGTGNTIYF.